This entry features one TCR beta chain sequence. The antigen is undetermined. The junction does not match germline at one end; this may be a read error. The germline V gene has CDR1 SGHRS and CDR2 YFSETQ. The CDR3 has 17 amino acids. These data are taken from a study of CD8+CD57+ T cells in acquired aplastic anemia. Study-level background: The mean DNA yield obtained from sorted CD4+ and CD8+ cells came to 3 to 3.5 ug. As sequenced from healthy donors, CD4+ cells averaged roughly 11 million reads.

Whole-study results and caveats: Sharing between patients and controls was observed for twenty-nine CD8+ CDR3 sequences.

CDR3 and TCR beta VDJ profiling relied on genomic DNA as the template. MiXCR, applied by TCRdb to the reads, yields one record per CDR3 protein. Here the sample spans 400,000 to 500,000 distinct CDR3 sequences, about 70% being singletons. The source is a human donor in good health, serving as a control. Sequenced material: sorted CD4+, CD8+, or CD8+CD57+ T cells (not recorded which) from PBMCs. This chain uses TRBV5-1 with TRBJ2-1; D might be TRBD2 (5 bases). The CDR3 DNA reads TGTGCCAGCAGCGTGCGGGCCCTCACGGGCTCCTACAATGAGCAGTTCTTC. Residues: CASSVRALTGSYNEQFF. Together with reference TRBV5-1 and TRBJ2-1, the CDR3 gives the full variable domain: KAGVTQTPRYLIKTRGQQVTLSCSPISGHRSVSWYQQTPGQGLQFLFEYFSETQRNKGNFPGRFSGRQFSNSRSEMNVSTLELGDSALYLCASSVRALTGSYNEQFFGPGTRLTVL.